This T cell receptor beta chain was sequenced during a study of monozygotic twins with inflammatory bowel disease. TCRdb reprocessed the 5' RACE reads, keeping one entry per CDR3 protein, no DNA. Its listing shows some 400,000 distinct CDR3 sequences. Germline CDR1 and CDR2: MGHDK and SYGVNS. There are 13 residues in the CDR3. The clonotype comes from a human donor with ulcerative colitis or Crohn's disease, or a healthy co-twin of an affected twin (not recorded which). Specimen: blood. V and J are TRBV25-1 and TRBJ2-7. The CDR3 is CASSARNSYEQYF.